This T cell receptor beta chain is from a study of glioma-infiltrating T cells after dendritic cell vaccination. Findings and caveats of the study: Complete blood and tumor specimen sets were limited to few patients.

Details on this clone: Antigen: not known.

Sequenced by immunoSEQ multiplex PCR; TCRdb stores in-frame clones only, minus some. The data contain some 99,000 clones, approximately 80% of them seen just once; the ten biggest clones take up approximately 5.4%. Time point defined: after dendritic cell vaccination, including at tumor progression/relapse. This receptor was obtained from a human donor with glioblastoma. The input for sequencing was blood, taken after dendritic cell vaccination.

The CDR3 DNA follows: TGTGCCAGCAGGGTGACTAGTTGGGGCACCGGGGAGCTGTTTTTT. Protein product: CASRVTSWGTGELFF. The chain recombines TRBV6-5 with TRBJ2-2; D may be TRBD2 (6 bases). V was clipped by 6 bases and J by 4 bases, with 15 bases between them. CDR1 and CDR2 from the germline V gene are MNHEY and SVGAGI. This CDR3 spans 15 amino acids.